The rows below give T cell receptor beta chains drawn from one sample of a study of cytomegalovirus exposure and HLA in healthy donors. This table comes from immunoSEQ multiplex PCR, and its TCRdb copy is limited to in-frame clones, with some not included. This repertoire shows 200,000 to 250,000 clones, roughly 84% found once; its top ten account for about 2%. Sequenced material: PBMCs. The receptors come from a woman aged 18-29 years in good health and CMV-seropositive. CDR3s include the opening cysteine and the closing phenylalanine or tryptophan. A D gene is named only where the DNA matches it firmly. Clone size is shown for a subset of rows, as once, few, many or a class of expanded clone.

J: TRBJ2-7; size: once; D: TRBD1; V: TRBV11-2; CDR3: CASSPRGPDRTYEQYF; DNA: TGTGCCAGCAGCCCCCGAGGCCCGGACAGGACCTACGAGCAGTACTTC
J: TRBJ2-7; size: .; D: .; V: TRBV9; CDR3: CASSVAGQGYEQYF; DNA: TGTGCCAGCAGCGTGGCTGGGCAGGGCTACGAGCAGTACTTC
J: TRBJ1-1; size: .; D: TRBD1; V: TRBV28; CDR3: CASSKFRGRGTEAFF; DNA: TGTGCCAGCAGCAAATTCAGGGGGCGCGGGACTGAAGCTTTCTTT
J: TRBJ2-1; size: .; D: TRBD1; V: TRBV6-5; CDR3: CASSYSRTGYQFF; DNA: TGTGCCAGCAGTTACTCAAGGACAGGTTACCAGTTCTTC
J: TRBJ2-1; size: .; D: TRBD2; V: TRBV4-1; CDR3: CASSQAPTSEIQHEQFF; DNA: TGCGCCAGCAGCCAGGCCCCTACTAGCGAAATCCAGCATGAGCAGTTCTTC
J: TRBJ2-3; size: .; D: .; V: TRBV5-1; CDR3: CASVGGLGTDTQYF; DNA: TGCGCCAGCGTCGGGGGGCTCGGGACAGATACGCAGTATTTT
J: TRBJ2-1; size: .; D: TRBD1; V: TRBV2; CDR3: CARADRVDNEQFF; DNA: TGTGCCAGAGCTGACAGGGTGGATAATGAGCAGTTCTTC
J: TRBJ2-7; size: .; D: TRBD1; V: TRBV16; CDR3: CASSLTGDSYEQYF; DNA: TGTGCCAGCAGCCTGACAGGGGACTCCTACGAGCAGTACTTC
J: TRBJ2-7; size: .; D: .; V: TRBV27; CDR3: CASSYLGRAYEQYF; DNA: TGTGCCAGCAGTTACCTTGGCAGGGCCTACGAGCAGTACTTC
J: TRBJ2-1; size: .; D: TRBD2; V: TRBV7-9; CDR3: CASSLAIGLAGVRNEQFF; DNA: TGTGCCAGCAGCTTAGCCATAGGACTAGCGGGAGTACGGAATGAGCAGTTCTTC
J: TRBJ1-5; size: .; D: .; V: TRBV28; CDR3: CATVGSYSNQPQHF; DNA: TGTGCCACCGTCGGTTCGTATAGCAATCAGCCCCAGCATTTT
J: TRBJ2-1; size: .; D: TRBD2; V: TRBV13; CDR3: CASTRGLAGVYNEQFF; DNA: TGTGCCAGCACCCGAGGGCTAGCGGGAGTCTACAATGAGCAGTTCTTC
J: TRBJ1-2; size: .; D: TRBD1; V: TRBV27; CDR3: CASSLLSPQGAEYGYTF; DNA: TGTGCCAGCAGTTTATTAAGCCCACAGGGGGCAGAATATGGCTACACCTTC
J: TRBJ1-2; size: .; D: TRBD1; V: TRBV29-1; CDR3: CSVWASTGAYGYTF; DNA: TGCAGCGTATGGGCCTCGACAGGGGCTTATGGCTACACCTTC
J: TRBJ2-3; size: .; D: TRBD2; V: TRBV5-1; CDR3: CASSLGLAGGNTDTQYF; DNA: TGCGCCAGCAGCTTGGGACTAGCGGGAGGGAACACAGATACGCAGTATTTT
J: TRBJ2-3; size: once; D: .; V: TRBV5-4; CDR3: CASSLGGRRSTDTQYF; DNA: TGTGCCAGCAGCTTGGGAGGGAGGAGAAGCACAGATACGCAGTATTTT
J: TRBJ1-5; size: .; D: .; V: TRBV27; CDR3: CASSLSLSGPNQPQHF; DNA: TGTGCCAGCAGTTTATCACTCTCAGGGCCCAATCAGCCCCAGCATTTT
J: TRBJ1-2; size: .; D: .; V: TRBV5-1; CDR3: CASSLGDMFTNYGYTF; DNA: TGCGCCAGCAGCTTGGGAGACATGTTTACTAACTATGGCTACACCTTC
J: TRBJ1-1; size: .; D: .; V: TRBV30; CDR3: CASRQLNTEAFF; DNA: TGTGCCTCGAGACAGCTGAACACTGAAGCTTTCTTT
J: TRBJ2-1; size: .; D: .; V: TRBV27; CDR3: CASSPSRSSYNEQFF; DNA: TGTGCCAGCAGTCCGTCGAGAAGCTCCTACAATGAGCAGTTCTTC
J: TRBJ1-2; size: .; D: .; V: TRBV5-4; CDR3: CASSPPRQRTNYGYTF; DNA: TGTGCCAGCAGCCCGCCGAGACAGCGCACTAACTATGGCTACACCTTC
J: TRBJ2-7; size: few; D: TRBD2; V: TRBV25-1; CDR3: CASSAPGLARGEQYF; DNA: TGTGCCAGCAGCGCTCCGGGACTAGCACGAGGCGAGCAGTACTTC
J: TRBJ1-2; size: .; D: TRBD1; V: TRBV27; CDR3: CASSWGTGGGYTF; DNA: TGTGCCAGCAGTTGGGGGACAGGGGGCGGCTACACCTTC
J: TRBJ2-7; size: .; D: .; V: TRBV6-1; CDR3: CASSAALLTYEQYF; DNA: TGTGCCAGCAGTGCAGCTCTACTTACCTACGAGCAGTACTTC
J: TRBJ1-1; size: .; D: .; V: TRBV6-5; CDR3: CASSPRDRWAEAFF; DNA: TGTGCCAGCAGCCCCAGGGATAGATGGGCTGAAGCTTTCTTT
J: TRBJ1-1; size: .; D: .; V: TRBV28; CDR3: CASSLRQMNTEAFF; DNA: TGTGCCAGCAGTTTACGTCAGATGAACACTGAAGCTTTCTTT
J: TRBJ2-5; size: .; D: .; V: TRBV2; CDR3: CASSERETQYF; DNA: TGTGCCAGCAGTGAGCGGGAGACCCAGTACTTC
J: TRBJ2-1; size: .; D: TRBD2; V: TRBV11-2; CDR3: CASKEERENWNEQFF; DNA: TGTGCCAGCAAAGAAGAGCGGGAGAATTGGAATGAGCAGTTCTTC
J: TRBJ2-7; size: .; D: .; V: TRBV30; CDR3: CAWISVYEQYF; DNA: TGTGCCTGGATAAGCGTCTACGAGCAGTACTTC
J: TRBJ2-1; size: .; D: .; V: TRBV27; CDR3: CASTSFGRNEQFF; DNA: TGTGCCAGCACCTCCTTTGGTAGAAATGAGCAGTTCTTC
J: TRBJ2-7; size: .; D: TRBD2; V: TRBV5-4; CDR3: CASRATREGSEQYF; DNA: TGTGCCAGCAGGGCGACGCGGGAGGGTAGCGAGCAGTACTTC
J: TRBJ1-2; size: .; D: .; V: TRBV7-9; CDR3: CASREGYYGYTF; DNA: TGTGCCAGCAGGGAGGGCTACTATGGCTACACCTTC
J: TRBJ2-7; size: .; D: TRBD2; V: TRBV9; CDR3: CASSPSGSAYEQYF; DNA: TGTGCCAGCAGCCCTAGCGGGAGCGCCTACGAGCAGTACTTC
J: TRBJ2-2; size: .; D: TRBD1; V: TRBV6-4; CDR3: CASRRTGVTGELFF; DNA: TGTGCCAGCAGACGGACAGGAGTCACCGGGGAGCTGTTTTTT
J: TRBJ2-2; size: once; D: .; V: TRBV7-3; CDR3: CASSPGVEGGELFF; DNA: TGTGCCAGCAGCCCCGGGGTAGAGGGCGGGGAGCTGTTTTTT
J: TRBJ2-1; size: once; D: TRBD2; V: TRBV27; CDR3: CASSPGLAGVNEQFF; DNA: TGTGCCAGCAGTCCAGGACTAGCGGGCGTAAATGAGCAGTTCTTC
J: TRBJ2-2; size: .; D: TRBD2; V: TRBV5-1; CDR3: CASSLARLAVMRGTGELFF; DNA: TGCGCCAGCAGCTTGGCTCGACTAGCGGTGATGCGAGGCACCGGGGAGCTGTTTTTT
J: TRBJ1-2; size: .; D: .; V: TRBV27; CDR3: CASDPGGGGYTF; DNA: TGTGCCAGCGATCCGGGGGGAGGTGGCTACACCTTC
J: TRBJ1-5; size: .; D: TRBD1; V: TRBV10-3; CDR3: CAISRDRGGQPQHF; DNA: TGTGCCATCAGTCGGGACAGGGGAGGACAGCCCCAGCATTTT
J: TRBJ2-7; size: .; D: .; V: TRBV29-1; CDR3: CSVEDRGGASYEQYF; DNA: TGCAGCGTTGAAGATCGAGGGGGAGCGTCCTACGAGCAGTACTTC
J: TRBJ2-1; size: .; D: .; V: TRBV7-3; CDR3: CASSLWESYNEQFF; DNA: TGTGCCAGCAGCTTATGGGAGAGTTACAATGAGCAGTTCTTC
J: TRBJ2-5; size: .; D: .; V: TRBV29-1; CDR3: CSVVGGGTQYF; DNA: TGCAGCGTTGTAGGGGGGGGGACCCAGTACTTC
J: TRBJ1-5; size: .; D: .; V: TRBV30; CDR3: CAWDGGAGTGQPQHF; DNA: TGTGCCTGGGACGGAGGGGCAGGGACGGGACAGCCCCAGCATTTT
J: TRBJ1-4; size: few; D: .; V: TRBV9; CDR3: CASSEGGWEKLFF; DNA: TGTGCCAGCAGCGAAGGCGGTTGGGAAAAACTGTTTTTT
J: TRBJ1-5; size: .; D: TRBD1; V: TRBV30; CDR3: CAWSDRGDQPQHF; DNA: TGTGCCTGGAGTGACAGGGGAGATCAGCCCCAGCATTTT
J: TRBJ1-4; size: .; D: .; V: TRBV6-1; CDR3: CASSGSGLNEKLFF; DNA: TGTGCCAGCAGTGGATCCGGTCTTAATGAAAAACTGTTTTTT
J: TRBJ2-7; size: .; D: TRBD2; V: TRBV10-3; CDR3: CAIRSGTSGSLGDEQYF; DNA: TGTGCCATCAGATCCGGGACTAGCGGGAGTTTAGGGGACGAGCAGTACTTC
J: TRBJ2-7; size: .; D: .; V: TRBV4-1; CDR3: CASRQLRSGFTYEQYF; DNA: TGCGCCAGCAGACAACTTCGGTCGGGTTTTACCTACGAGCAGTACTTC
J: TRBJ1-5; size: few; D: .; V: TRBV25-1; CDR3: CASSVMVGDSSNQPQHF; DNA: TGTGCCAGCAGTGTGATGGTGGGGGACTCTAGCAATCAGCCCCAGCATTTT
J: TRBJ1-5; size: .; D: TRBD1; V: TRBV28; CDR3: CASSLTGVGQPQHF; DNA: TGTGCCAGCAGTCTAACAGGGGTGGGACAGCCCCAGCATTTT
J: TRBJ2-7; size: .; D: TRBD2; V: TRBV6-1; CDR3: CASSEGGSGSYEQYF; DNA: TGTGCCAGCAGTGAAGGAGGTAGCGGGAGTTACGAGCAGTACTTC
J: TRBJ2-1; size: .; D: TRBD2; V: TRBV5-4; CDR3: CASSLRLAGYNEQFF; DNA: TGTGCCAGCAGCTTGCGTCTAGCGGGCTACAATGAGCAGTTCTTC
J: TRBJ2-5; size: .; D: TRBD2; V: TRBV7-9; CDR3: CASSIRRTSGSPQETQYF; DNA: TGTGCCAGCAGCATAAGAAGGACTAGCGGGAGTCCCCAAGAGACCCAGTACTTC
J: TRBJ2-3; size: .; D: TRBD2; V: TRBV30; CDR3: CAWSGPQRGSTDTQYF; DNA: TGTGCCTGGAGTGGCCCCCAGCGGGGGAGCACAGATACGCAGTATTTT
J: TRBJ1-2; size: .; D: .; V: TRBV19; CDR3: CASTPGRHRDYGYTF; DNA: TGTGCCAGTACCCCCGGGAGACACCGTGACTATGGCTACACCTTC